This T cell receptor beta chain is from a study of T cell repertoires in cytomegalovirus infection. The study's findings and limits: HLA-C-restricted CMV-specific TCR beta clonotypes were dominant in the ex vivo response.

The V end was cut by 4 bases, the J end by 12 bases, with 9 bases between. Looked up from germline, CDR1 is MGHDK and CDR2 is SYGVNS. The CDR3 consists of 10 residues. TCRdb reanalysed the reads using MiXCR and keeps one entry per CDR3 protein. The sample has roughly 500,000 distinct CDR3 sequences; about 17% are singletons. In regard to this clonotype: Its matching antigen is unknown.

Sequenced input: CD8+ T cells from PBMCs. This TCR came from a human donor in good health (CMV status not recorded). Some clones in this sample may be carry-over from other donors' samples. V usage is TRBV25-1 and J usage is TRBJ1-1; D is uncertain. CDR3 region: CASSALGTFF. For the CDR3, the DNA is TGTGCCAGCAGTGCTTTGGGAACTTTCTTT.